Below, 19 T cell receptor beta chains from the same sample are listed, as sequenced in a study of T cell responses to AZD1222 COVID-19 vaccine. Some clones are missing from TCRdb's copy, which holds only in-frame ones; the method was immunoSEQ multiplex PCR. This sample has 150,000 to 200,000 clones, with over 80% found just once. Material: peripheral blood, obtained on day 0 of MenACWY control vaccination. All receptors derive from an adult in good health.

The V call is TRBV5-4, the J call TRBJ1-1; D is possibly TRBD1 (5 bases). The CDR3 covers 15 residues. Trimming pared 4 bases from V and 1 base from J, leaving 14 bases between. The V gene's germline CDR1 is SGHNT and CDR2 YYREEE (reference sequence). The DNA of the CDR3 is TGTGCCAGCAGCCCCCCGCTGGGACCGAACACTGAAGCTTTCTTT. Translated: CASSPPLGPNTEAFF.

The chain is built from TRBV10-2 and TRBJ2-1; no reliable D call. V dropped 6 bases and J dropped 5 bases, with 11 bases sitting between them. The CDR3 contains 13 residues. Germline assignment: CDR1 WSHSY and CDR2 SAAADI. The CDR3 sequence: CASRSSSHNEQFF. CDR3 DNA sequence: TGCGCCAGCAGGAGCTCAAGTCACAATGAGCAGTTCTTC.

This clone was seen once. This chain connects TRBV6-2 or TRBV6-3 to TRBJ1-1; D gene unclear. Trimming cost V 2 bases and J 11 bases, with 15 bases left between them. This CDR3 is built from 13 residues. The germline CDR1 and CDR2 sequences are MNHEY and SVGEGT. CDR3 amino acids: CASSYTTRAPAFF. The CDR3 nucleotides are TGTGCCAGCAGTTACACGACGCGGGCGCCCGCTTTCTTT.

Written as DNA, the CDR3 is TGTGCCAGCAGCTTAGTCACTGGGACTACCTACGAGCAGTACTTC. This codes for CASSLVTGTTYEQYF. The V gene is TRBV7-2, the J gene TRBJ2-7, with 7 bases aligning to TRBD2. This CDR3 has 15 residues. The junction had 5 bases not matched to a gene; V was cut back by 1 base and J by 2 bases. Germline V CDR1 and CDR2: SGHTA, FQGNSA.

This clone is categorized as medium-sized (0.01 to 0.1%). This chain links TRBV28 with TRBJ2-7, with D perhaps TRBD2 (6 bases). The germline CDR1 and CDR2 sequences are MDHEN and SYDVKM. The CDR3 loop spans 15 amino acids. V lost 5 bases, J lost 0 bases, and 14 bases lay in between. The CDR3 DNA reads TGTGCCAGCAGTCCAACCGCGGGACCCTCCTACGAGCAGTACTTC. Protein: CASSPTAGPSYEQYF.

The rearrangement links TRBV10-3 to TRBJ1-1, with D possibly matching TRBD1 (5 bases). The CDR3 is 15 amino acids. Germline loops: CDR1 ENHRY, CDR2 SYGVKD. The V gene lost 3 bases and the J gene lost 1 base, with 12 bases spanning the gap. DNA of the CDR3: TGTGCCATCAGTGAACCCGGGGCAGAGAACACTGAAGCTTTCTTT. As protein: CAISEPGAENTEAFF.

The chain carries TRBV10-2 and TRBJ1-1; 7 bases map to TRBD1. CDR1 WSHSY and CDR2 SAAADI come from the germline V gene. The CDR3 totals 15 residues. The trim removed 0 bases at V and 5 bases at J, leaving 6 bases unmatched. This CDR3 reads CASSESIQGWTEAFF. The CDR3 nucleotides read TGCGCCAGCAGTGAGTCGATACAGGGGTGGACTGAAGCTTTCTTT.

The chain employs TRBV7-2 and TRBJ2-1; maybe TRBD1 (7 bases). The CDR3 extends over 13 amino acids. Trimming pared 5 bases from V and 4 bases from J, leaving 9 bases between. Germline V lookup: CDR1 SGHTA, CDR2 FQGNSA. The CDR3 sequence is CASSAGQYNEQFF. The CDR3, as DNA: TGTGCCAGCAGCGCGGGACAGTACAATGAGCAGTTCTTC.

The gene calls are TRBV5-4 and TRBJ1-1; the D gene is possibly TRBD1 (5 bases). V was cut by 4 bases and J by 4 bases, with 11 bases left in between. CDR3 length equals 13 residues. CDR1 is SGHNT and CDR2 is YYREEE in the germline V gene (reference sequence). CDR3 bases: TGTGCCAGCAGCCAGCGGGGACCCACTGAAGCTTTCTTT. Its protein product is CASSQRGPTEAFF. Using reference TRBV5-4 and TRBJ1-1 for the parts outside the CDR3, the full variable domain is ETGVTQSPTHLIKTRGQQVTLRCSSQSGHNTVSWYQQALGQGPQFIFQYYREEENGRGNFPPRFSGLQFPNYSSELNVNALELDDSALYLCASSQRGPTEAFFGQGTRLTVV.

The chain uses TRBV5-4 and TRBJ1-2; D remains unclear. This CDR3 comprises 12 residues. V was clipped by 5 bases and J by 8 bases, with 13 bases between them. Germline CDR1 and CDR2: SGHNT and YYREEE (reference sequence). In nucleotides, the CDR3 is TGTGCCAGCAGTTCGTTCGGCGGGGGCTACACCTTC. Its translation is CASSSFGGGYTF.

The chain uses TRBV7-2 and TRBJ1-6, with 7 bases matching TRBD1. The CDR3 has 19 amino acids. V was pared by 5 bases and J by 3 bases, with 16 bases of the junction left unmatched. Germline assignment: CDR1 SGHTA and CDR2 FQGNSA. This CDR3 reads CASSLEPLTGIGYNSPLHF. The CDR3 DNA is TGTGCCAGCAGCCTAGAACCTCTGACAGGGATCGGCTATAATTCACCCCTCCACTTT.

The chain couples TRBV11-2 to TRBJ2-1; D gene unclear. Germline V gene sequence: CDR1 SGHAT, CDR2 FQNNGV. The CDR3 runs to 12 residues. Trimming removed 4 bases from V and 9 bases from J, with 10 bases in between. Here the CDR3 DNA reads TGTGCCAGCAGCTCAGGAAGAGGTGAGCAGTTCTTC. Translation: CASSSGRGEQFF.

The CDR3 sequence: CASRGRSLADTQYF. For the CDR3, the DNA is TGTGCCAGCAGGGGCAGAAGTTTAGCAGATACGCAGTATTTT. V and J are TRBV28 and TRBJ2-3; D is undetermined. There are 14 residues in the CDR3. V dropped 6 bases and J dropped 4 bases, with 14 bases sitting between them. Per the germline V gene, CDR1 is MDHEN and CDR2 is SYDVKM.

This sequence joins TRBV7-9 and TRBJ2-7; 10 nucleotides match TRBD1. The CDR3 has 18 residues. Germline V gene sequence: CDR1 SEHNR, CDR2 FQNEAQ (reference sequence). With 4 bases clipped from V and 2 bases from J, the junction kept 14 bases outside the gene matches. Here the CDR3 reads CASSSPRSDRGRPYEQYF. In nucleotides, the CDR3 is TGTGCCAGCAGCTCGCCTCGATCCGACAGGGGGCGTCCCTACGAGCAGTACTTC.

The CDR3 DNA reads as TGCGCCAGCAGCCAAGCTACCCCTCGGGGCCGCTACGAGCAGTACTTC. Its protein is CASSQATPRGRYEQYF. The V and J genes are TRBV4-1 and TRBJ2-7, with D perhaps given as TRBD1 or TRBD2 (5 bases each). Germline V gives CDR1 MGHRA, CDR2 YSYEKL. The CDR3 spans 16 residues. V was pared by 1 base and J by 3 bases, with 16 bases between.

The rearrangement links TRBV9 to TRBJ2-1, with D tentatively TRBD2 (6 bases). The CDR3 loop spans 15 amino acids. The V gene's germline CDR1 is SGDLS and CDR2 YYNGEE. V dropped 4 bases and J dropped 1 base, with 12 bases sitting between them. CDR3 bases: TGTGCCAGCAGCCCGAGACTAGGATCCTACAATGAGCAGTTCTTC. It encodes CASSPRLGSYNEQFF.

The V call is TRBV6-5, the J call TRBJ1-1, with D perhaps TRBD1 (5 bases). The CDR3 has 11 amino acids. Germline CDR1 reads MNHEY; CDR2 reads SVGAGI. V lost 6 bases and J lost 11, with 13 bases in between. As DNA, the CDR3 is TGTGCCAGCAGGCTCAGGGATAAGGCTTTCTTT. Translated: CASRLRDKAFF.

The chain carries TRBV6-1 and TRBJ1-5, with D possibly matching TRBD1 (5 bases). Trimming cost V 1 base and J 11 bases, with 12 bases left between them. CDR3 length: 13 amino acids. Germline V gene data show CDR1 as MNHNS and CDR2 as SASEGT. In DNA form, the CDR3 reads TGTGCCAGCAGTGAAGGGAGAACCAGGGCCCAGCATTTT. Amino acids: CASSEGRTRAQHF.

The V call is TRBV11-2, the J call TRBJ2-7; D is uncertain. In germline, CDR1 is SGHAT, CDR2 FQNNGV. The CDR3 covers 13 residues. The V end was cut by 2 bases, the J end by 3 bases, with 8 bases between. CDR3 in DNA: TGTGCCAGCAGCTTATACAAAGACTACGAGCAGTACTTC. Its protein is CASSLYKDYEQYF.